These 10 T cell receptor beta chains were sequenced from one sample in a study of blood T cell repertoires in COVID-19. TCRdb keeps only in-frame clones here, not all; method: immunoSEQ multiplex PCR. The data show approximately 86,000 clones, with about 89% seen just once and 8.5% to 10% held by the top ten. The sample taken for sequencing was peripheral blood. These receptors were collected from a man aged 50-59 years with acute or convalescent COVID-19.

The rearrangement links TRBV29-1 to TRBJ1-1; no reliable D call. Germline loops: CDR1 SQVTM, CDR2 ANQGSEA. The CDR3 runs 12 residues. V shed 4 bases and J shed 5 bases, with 11 bases lying between them. CDR3 DNA: TGCAGCGTTGGAGACCCTCGTACTGAAGCTTTCTTT. Translated: CSVGDPRTEAFF.

V gene TRBV30 combines with J gene TRBJ2-7; TRBD1 aligns across 7 bases. V dropped 0 bases and J dropped 2; count of bases not matched to a gene: 4. This CDR3 is built from 14 residues. From germline, CDR1 is GTSNPN and CDR2 SVGIG (reference sequence). CDR3 amino acids: CAWSVGGTPYEQYV. CDR3 coding DNA: TGTGCCTGGAGTGTAGGGGGCACCCCCTACGAGCAGTACGTC.

The J gene is TRBJ1-5, the V gene TRBV6-5; D is ambiguous. Germline V gene data show CDR1 as MNHEY and CDR2 as SVGAGI. The CDR3 runs to 15 residues. Trimming removed 6 bases from V and 2 bases from J, with 14 bases in between. The chain's CDR3 is CASRFTIIGNQPQHF. CDR3 in DNA: TGTGCCAGCAGATTCACTATCATTGGCAATCAGCCCCAGCATTTT.

The V call is TRBV27, the J call TRBJ2-7; 13 positions match TRBD2. Losses at the gene ends were 1 base for V and 0 bases for J; bases not matched to a gene: 3. Germline loops: CDR1 MNHEY, CDR2 SMNVEV (reference sequence). The CDR3 sequence is 17 residues long. CDR3 amino acids: CASSLWTSGRLSYEQYF. The CDR3 DNA is TGTGCCAGCAGTTTATGGACTAGCGGGAGACTCTCCTACGAGCAGTACTTC.

In its sample, this clone was seen a few times. The CDR3 protein is CASSERGTRKMGYTF. Here the CDR3 DNA reads TGCGCCAGCAGTGAGAGGGGAACGAGAAAAATGGGCTACACCTTC. The J gene is TRBJ1-2, the V gene TRBV10-2; D is possibly TRBD1 (5 bases). The V gene lost 2 bases and the J gene lost 8 bases, with 18 bases spanning the gap. CDR1 and CDR2 from the germline V gene are WSHSY and SAAADI. The CDR3 covers 15 residues.

The chain has TRBV5-6 and TRBJ2-1; 10 bases are a match to TRBD2. V lost 2 bases to trimming and J lost 3 bases; unmatched junction nucleotides: 5. The CDR3 runs to 16 residues. Germline V gene lookup returns CDR1 SGHDT and CDR2 YYEEEE. CDR3 protein: CASSLYSGGNYNEQFF. CDR3 nucleotide sequence: TGTGCCAGCAGCTTATATAGCGGGGGGAACTACAATGAGCAGTTCTTC.

The CDR3 is CASSRGSGGDSTQYF. The CDR3 coding sequence is TGTGCCAGTAGTAGGGGTAGCGGGGGGGATAGTACGCAGTATTTT. The chain is built from TRBV19 and TRBJ2-3; TRBD2 agrees at 11 bases. Germline values: CDR1 LNHDA, CDR2 SQIVND (reference sequence). Trimming removed 4 bases from V and 8 bases from J; junction bases left unmatched: 8. The CDR3 runs to 15 residues.

This sequence joins TRBV30 and TRBJ2-5, with unresolved D. Germline CDR1 and CDR2: GTSNPN and SVGIG (reference sequence). The CDR3 has 11 amino acids. Trimming removed 0 bases from V and 5 bases from J, with 4 bases in between. CDR3 in amino acids: CAWSVVETQYF. Written as DNA, the CDR3 is TGTGCCTGGAGTGTCGTTGAGACCCAGTACTTC. The full variable domain, completed using reference TRBV30 and TRBJ2-5, is SQTIHQWPATLVQPVGSPLSLECTVEGTSNPNLYWYRQAAGRGLQLLFYSVGIGQISSEVPQNLSASRPQDRQFILSSKKLLLSDSGFYLCAWSVVETQYFGPGTRLLVL.

The genes are TRBV5-1 and TRBJ2-3, with 9 bases that match TRBD2. The germline V gene has CDR1 SGHRS and CDR2 YFSETQ. This CDR3 region has 15 residues. With 0 bases clipped from V and 8 bases from J, the junction kept 7 bases outside the gene matches. CDR3 sequence (DNA): TGCGCCAGCAGCTTGGATGCGGGGGGGCTCGCTACGCAGTATTTT. Translating it yields CASSLDAGGLATQYF.

V usage is TRBV5-1 and J usage is TRBJ1-6; D is uncertain. Germline CDR1 is SGHRS and CDR2 is YFSETQ. The length of the CDR3 is 16 residues. The V end lost 1 base, the J end lost 0 bases, and 8 bases lay between the germline ends. The CDR3 region is CASSLQADSYNSPLHF. In DNA form, the CDR3 reads TGCGCCAGCAGCTTGCAGGCCGACTCCTATAATTCACCCCTCCACTTT.